A single T cell receptor (beta chain) is shown here with its context. The antigen is not known. Germline V gene lookup returns CDR1 GTSNPN and CDR2 SVGIG (reference sequence). CDR3 length: 14 residues. Trimming took off 0 bases at V and 4 bases at J, with 10 bases between the two ends. The data originate from a study of CD8+ T cells in alopecia areata. Study observations and caveats: Normal scalp had lower clonality than lesional scalp, with alopecia totalis/universalis lesions showing this most strongly.

Extracted RNA was reverse transcribed into cDNA, the sequencing template. TCRdb keeps only in-frame clones here, not all; method: immunoSEQ multiplex PCR. The repertoire holds over 85,000 clones, with 41% as singletons. The sequenced sample was CD4+ T cells sorted from blood. This chain uses TRBV30 with TRBJ1-5; D unclear. The receptor's source is a human donor with alopecia areata. The CDR3 DNA reads TGTGCCTGGAGTGTACCGTCCCTGAATCAGCCCCAGCATTTT. Translating it yields CAWSVPSLNQPQHF.